The rows below give T cell receptor beta chains drawn from one sample of a study of regulatory T cells in long-lasting Graves disease. TCRdb fed the multiplex PCR reads into MiXCR, producing one record per CDR3 protein. In the table there are around 460,000 distinct CDR3 sequences, 20% to 25% of which are singletons. Sequences were derived from peripheral blood mononuclear cells (PBMCs), sampled when the disease was refractory, from a patient treated with antithyroid drugs. These receptors all stem from a female donor with Graves disease. CDR3s include the opening cysteine and the closing phenylalanine or tryptophan. A D gene is named only where the DNA matches it firmly. A clone size is listed for some rows: how often the clone was seen (once, few, many), or a class if it is expanded.

>.|TRBJ1-2|many|TRBV12-3/TRBV12-4
CASSLADNYGYTF
TGTGCCAGCAGTTTGGCAGATAACTATGGCTACACCTTC
>.|TRBJ2-5|many|TRBV28
CASRGRPGGLETQYF
TGTGCCAGCAGAGGGCGTCCTGGGGGGCTCGAGACCCAGTACTTC
>.|TRBJ1-5|.|TRBV9
CASSVGLNQPQHF
TGTGCCAGCAGCGTAGGATTAAATCAGCCCCAGCATTTT
>TRBD1|TRBJ1-3|few|TRBV6-5
CASSFLWTGANTIYF
TGTGCCAGCAGTTTTCTCTGGACAGGGGCAAACACCATATATTTT
>.|TRBJ1-5|many|TRBV7-8
CASGGSGQPQHF
TGTGCCAGCGGAGGGTCGGGACAGCCCCAGCATTTT
>.|TRBJ1-5|.|TRBV10-3
CAISEGRSYSNQPQHF
TGTGCCATCAGTGAGGGACGATCCTATAGCAATCAGCCCCAGCATTTT
>.|TRBJ2-5|many|TRBV6-2/TRBV6-3
CASNYRGGQETQYF
TGTGCCAGCAATTACAGGGGAGGGCAAGAGACCCAGTACTTC
>TRBD1|TRBJ2-7|many|TRBV28
CASITRWGTGEHEQYF
TGTGCCAGCATCACCAGGTGGGGGACAGGGGAACACGAGCAGTACTTC
>.|TRBJ1-2|.|TRBV6-1
CASSNVGSGYTF
TGTGCCAGCAGTAACGTAGGGTCTGGCTACACCTTC
>.|TRBJ1-2|few|TRBV6-2/TRBV6-3
CASSYQARDTSYGYTF
TGTGCCAGCAGTTACCAAGCCCGGGACACGTCTTATGGCTACACCTTC
>.|TRBJ1-1|.|TRBV20-1
CSARFVSFEAFF
TGCAGTGCTAGGTTCGTCAGTTTTGAAGCTTTCTTT
>.|TRBJ2-7|.|TRBV5-8
CASSLEGSKYEQYF
TGTGCCAGCAGCTTGGAGGGATCTAAATACGAGCAGTACTTC
>TRBD2|TRBJ2-1|.|TRBV7-2
CASSPTAGTSSYNEQFF
TGTGCCAGCAGCCCAACTGCGGGGACTAGCTCCTACAATGAGCAGTTCTTC
>.|TRBJ1-5|.|TRBV29-1
CSVEGVGNQPQHF
TGCAGCGTTGAGGGGGTAGGAAATCAGCCCCAGCATTTT
>.|TRBJ1-1|many|TRBV28
CASSFGLRGDTEAFF
TGTGCCAGCAGTTTTGGTCTCAGGGGAGACACTGAAGCTTTCTTT
>TRBD1|TRBJ1-1|few|TRBV6-1
CASSIQGKTEAFF
TGTGCCAGCAGTATACAGGGGAAGACTGAAGCTTTCTTT
>TRBD1|TRBJ1-2|.|TRBV9
CASSSTGTVYGYTF
TGTGCCAGCAGCTCGACCGGGACAGTCTATGGCTACACCTTC
>TRBD2|TRBJ2-7|many|TRBV2
CASRRSGGTYYEQYF
TGTGCCAGCAGGAGGAGCGGGGGCACTTACTACGAGCAGTACTTC
>TRBD1|TRBJ1-4|.|TRBV6-2/TRBV6-3
CASSEGVGGTVWSDEKLFF
TGTGCCAGCAGTGAAGGAGTGGGGGGGACAGTTTGGAGTGATGAAAAACTGTTTTTT
>.|TRBJ2-7|many|TRBV11-2
CASSLNSVNEQYF
TGTGCCAGCAGCTTAAACTCGGTCAACGAGCAGTACTTC
>.|TRBJ2-7|once|TRBV3-1
CASSQETWDSRGSEQYF
TGTGCCAGCAGCCAAGAGACGTGGGACAGCCGGGGGTCCGAGCAGTACTTC